This TCR beta chain was observed in a study of response to subunit inactivated influenza vaccine. CDR1 is DFQATT, CDR2 SNEGSKA, per germline (reference sequence). V dropped 5 bases and J dropped 3 bases, with 14 bases sitting between them. This CDR3 is 13 amino acids long. This clonotype turned up a few times. The antigen is undetermined. One entry per CDR3 protein results from TCRdb running MiXCR on the RT-PCR reads. The sample gives about 780,000 distinct CDR3 sequences, approximately 17% of which show up once; around 9.9% is in the top ten. Study outcomes and limitations: Authors proposed each seasonal influenza vaccination draws in few new T cells.

This material consisted of PBMCs from blood, taken more than 4 days after vaccination. This clonotype was obtained from a man aged 45-65 years who received an inactivated influenza vaccine. The chain links TRBV20-1 to TRBJ2-7; D not certain. The CDR3 coding sequence is TGCAGTGCTGATTCAGGATGGGGCTACGAGCAGTACTTC. Encoded protein: CSADSGWGYEQYF.